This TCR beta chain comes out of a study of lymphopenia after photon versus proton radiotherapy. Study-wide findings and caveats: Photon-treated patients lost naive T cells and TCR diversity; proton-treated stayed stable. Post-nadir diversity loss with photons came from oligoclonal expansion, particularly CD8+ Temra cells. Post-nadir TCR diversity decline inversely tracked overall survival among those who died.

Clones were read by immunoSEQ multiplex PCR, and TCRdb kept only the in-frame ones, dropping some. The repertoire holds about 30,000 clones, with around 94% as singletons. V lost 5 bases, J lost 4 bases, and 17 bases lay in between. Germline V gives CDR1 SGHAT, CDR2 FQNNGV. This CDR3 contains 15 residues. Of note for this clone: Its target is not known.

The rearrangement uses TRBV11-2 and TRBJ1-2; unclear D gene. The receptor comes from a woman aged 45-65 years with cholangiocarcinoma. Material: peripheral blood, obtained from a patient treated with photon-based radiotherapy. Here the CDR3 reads CASSTVSRTTYGYTF. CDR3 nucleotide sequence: TGTGCCAGCAGCACAGTCTCGAGAACAACCTATGGCTACACCTTC. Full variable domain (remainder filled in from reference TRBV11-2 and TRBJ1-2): EAGVAQSPRYKIIEKRQSVAFWCNPISGHATLYWYQQILGQGPKLLIQFQNNGVVDDSQLPKDRFSAERLKGVDSTLKIQPAKLEDSAVYLCASSTVSRTTYGYTFGSGTRLTVV.